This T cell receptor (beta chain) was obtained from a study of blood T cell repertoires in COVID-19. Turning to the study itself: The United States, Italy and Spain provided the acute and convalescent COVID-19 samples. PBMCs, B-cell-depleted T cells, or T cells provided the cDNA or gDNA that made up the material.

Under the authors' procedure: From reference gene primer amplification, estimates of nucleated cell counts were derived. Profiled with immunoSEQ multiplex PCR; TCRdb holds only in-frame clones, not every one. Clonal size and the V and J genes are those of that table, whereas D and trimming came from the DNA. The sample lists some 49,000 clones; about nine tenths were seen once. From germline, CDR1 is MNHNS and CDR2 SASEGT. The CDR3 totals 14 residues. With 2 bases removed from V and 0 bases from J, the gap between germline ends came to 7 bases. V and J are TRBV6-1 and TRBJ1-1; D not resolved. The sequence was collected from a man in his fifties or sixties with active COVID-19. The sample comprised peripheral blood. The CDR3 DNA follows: TGTGCCAGCAGTGAATTGGCCCTGAACACTGAAGCTTTCTTT. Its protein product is CASSELALNTEAFF.